This TCR beta chain was identified in a study of T cells in localized non-small cell lung cancer. Profiling relied on immunoSEQ multiplex PCR, and the TCRdb table lists in-frame clones only, not all of them. The data hold 4,100 or so clones, with about 27% observed a single time. Study-wide findings and caveats: Appearing in adjacent lung were a median roughly 60 of the top 100 tumor clones. Longer overall survival accompanied higher blood T cell density.

Details on this clone: Its target is not known.

This CDR3 region has 16 residues. Germline trimming cut 5 bases from V and 0 bases from J; bases unmatched to any gene: 6. Germline-derived CDR1 and CDR2 are SGHRS and YFSETQ. The material sequenced was lung tumor tissue, taken before any cancer treatment. This rearrangement joins TRBV5-1 to TRBJ2-3, with 10 positions matching TRBD2. The sequence derives from a man between 40 and 70 years old with stage III squamous cell lung carcinoma. CDR3 DNA sequence: TGCGCCAGCAGTTCGGGGACTAGCGTTAGCACAGATACGCAGTATTTT. Translation: CASSSGTSVSTDTQYF.